This T cell receptor beta chain was found in a study of blood T cell repertoires in COVID-19 (TCRdb year 2020). Notes on the research overall: Collaborator samples came from the United States, Italy and Spain and covered acute and convalescent phases of COVID-19. The prospective study material was composed of cDNA or gDNA derived from T cells, B-cell-depleted T cells, or PBMCs. The dataset comprised deeply sampled blood TCRbeta repertoires from subjects exposed to, actively infected with, or recovered from COVID-19. The repertoires were made available in a free public database intended to serve as a resource for research on the immune response to SARS-CoV-2. Samples were obtained from the ongoing ImmuneRACE study (first 160 participants) and from some 1,300 subjects provided by 6 global collaborators. The sample metadata nearly always contained a de-identified subject ID, COVID-19 status, age in years and sex. Where available, HLA class I and class II types were obtained from metadata supplied by the sample provider rather than from assay-based typing. The paper's findings and limits, for the study overall: Clinical and demographic metadata were provided uncurated, with the amount varying by source and participant.

CDR1 and CDR2, looked up from the germline V gene, are ENHRY and SYGVKD. The CDR3 numbers 16 residues from cysteine through phenylalanine. CDR3 DNA only is kept here, 48 bases in frame from base 1. V is clipped by 6 bases and J by 4 bases, and the sequence between their germline boundaries is 16 bases long. In the prospective study, participants were roughly 18 to 100 years old, resided in about two dozen geographic areas of the United States, and were enrolled through a virtual design. In the prospective study, cohorts were assigned on the basis of participant-reported clinical history obtained from a screening survey and a study questionnaire. Each participant in the prospective study had whole blood, serum and a nasopharyngeal or oropharyngeal swab collected by mobile phlebotomists. Over a roughly two-month period, participants in the prospective study had the option of providing additional blood draws and questionnaires. Before DNA extraction, prospective study blood samples were shipped either frozen or at room temperature.

This clone was observed a handful of times. The antigen it recognizes is unknown. No base-level quality is on record; no much larger clone is a single base apart. TCRbeta CDR3 regions were amplified from genomic DNA by means of the immunoSEQ Assay, a bias-controlled multiplex PCR. Per the authors' processing: The number of nucleated cells in each sample was estimated from the amplification of reference gene primers within the assay. Sequence reads were collapsed and filtered to measure the absolute abundance of every unique TCRbeta CDR3 rearrangement. Productive Simpson clonality was computed per sample as the square root of Simpson's diversity index over productive rearrangements. Not all clones reach the TCRdb copy of this immuneACCESS table, which keeps in-frame sequences only. Checked studies attribute under half of the gap to unresolved V genes and leave the rest unexplained. That table furnishes V, J and clone size, whereas the DNA furnished D and trimming. This sample comprises 220,000 or so clones, roughly nine tenths of them detected only once. 3% to 3.5% of the sample is taken by the ten largest.

This receptor chain uses TRBV10-3 and TRBJ2-6; the D segment could be TRBD1, given 5 matching bases. The TCR sequence derives from a woman under 30 in a cohort exposed to, infected with or recovered from COVID-19 (not recorded which). Specimen: PBMCs or T cells enriched from blood (not recorded which). CDR3 protein: CAISGIRAAGANVLTF. DNA sequence: TGTGCCATCAGCGGTATCAGGGCGGCCGGGGCCAACGTCCTGACTTTC.